This T cell receptor beta chain was captured by sequencing in a study of shared clonotypes between healthy human individuals. At deep level, the assay was performed. Each cell subset's genomic DNA was divided evenly among several immunoSEQ plates. The assay was immunoSEQ multiplex PCR, and TCRdb's table has in-frame clones only and misses some. In the table there are roughly 510,000 clones, almost 80% of which are singletons. Looked up from germline, CDR1 is SGHVS and CDR2 is FNYEAQ. This CDR3 has 15 amino acids. Sequencing used PBMCs. The origin of this receptor is a woman in her thirties or forties in good health. Some clones in this sample may be carry-over from other donors' samples. The chain joins TRBV7-6 to TRBJ2-5; 10 nucleotides align to TRBD2. The J call may be faulty, since TRBJ2-7 better matches the DNA end. CDR3 nucleotides: TGTGCCAGCAGCAGGACTAGCGGACTCTCCTACGAGCAGTACTTC. It codes for CASSRTSGLSYEQYF.